This T cell receptor beta chain was profiled in a study of blood T cell repertoires in COVID-19. Germline V gives CDR1 LGHNA, CDR2 YSLEER. CDR3 length equals 14 residues. Trimming removed 0 bases at V and 7 bases at J, with 9 bases between. Sequenced by immunoSEQ multiplex PCR; TCRdb stores in-frame clones only, minus some. The data show fewer than 60,000 clones, roughly 80% seen once. The sequence was collected from a man between 60 and 75 years old with acute or convalescent COVID-19. V gene TRBV4-3 combines with J gene TRBJ2-2; a possible D gene is TRBD1 (6 bases). Sequenced: peripheral blood. As DNA, the CDR3 is TGCGCCAGCAGCCAAGAGGCAGGGGTCGGGGAGCTGTTTTTT. Protein sequence: CASSQEAGVGELFF.